Listed here are 30 T cell receptor beta chains from one sample, sequenced in a study of control samples from healthy donors and cancer patients. The assay was immunoSEQ multiplex PCR, and TCRdb's table has in-frame clones only and misses some. The table shows some 90,000 clones, with roughly 89% occurring only once. The material sequenced was blood. These receptors were taken from a woman between 55 and 75 years old in good health.

This chain joins TRBV6-6 and TRBJ2-7; 11 bases are shared with TRBD2. CDR1 is MNHNY and CDR2 is SVGAGI in the germline V gene (reference sequence). The CDR3 consists of 22 residues. V dropped 5 bases and J dropped 0; count of bases not matched to a gene: 24. CDR3 DNA sequence: TGTGCCAGCAGTCGCACTGTGACCCCCGGGACTAGCGGAGTACCTTTCTCCTACGAGCAGTACTTC. As protein: CASSRTVTPGTSGVPFSYEQYF.

This clone came up once. The V and J genes are TRBV7-2 and TRBJ1-1; 10 nucleotides match TRBD1. V dropped 6 bases and J dropped 4; count of bases not matched to a gene: 5. Looked up from germline, CDR1 is SGHTA and CDR2 is FQGNSA. The length of the CDR3 is 14 residues. In DNA, the CDR3 is TGTGCCAGCAGATCTAGACAGGGGGCCACTGAAGCTTTCTTT. Translating gives CASRSRQGATEAFF.

The rearrangement joins TRBV4-2 to TRBJ1-4, with D maybe TRBD1 (6 bases). Germline V gives CDR1 LGHNA, CDR2 YNFKEQ. V shed 1 base and J shed 4 bases, with 13 bases lying between them. This CDR3 is 16 amino acids long. As DNA, the CDR3 is TGTGCCAGCAGCCAAGTCGACCGGGGGCTTAATGAAAAACTGTTTTTT. Amino acids: CASSQVDRGLNEKLFF.

This clone occurred once. This chain joins TRBV5-1 and TRBJ1-6; the match to TRBD1 covers 7 bases. The length of the CDR3 is 15 residues. The junction had 1 base not matched to a gene; V was cut back by 4 bases and J by 0 bases. Germline V gene sequence: CDR1 SGHRS, CDR2 YFSETQ. The CDR3 sequence: CASSRDSSYNSPLHF. The CDR3 nucleotides are TGCGCCAGCAGCCGGGACAGCTCCTATAATTCACCCCTCCACTTT.

The CDR3 DNA reads as TGTGCCAGCAGCCAACAGACAGGGCTCTATGGCTACACCTTC. Translated: CASSQQTGLYGYTF. The chain combines TRBV14 with TRBJ1-2; 7 bases fit TRBD1. CDR1 is SGHDN and CDR2 is FVKESK in the germline V gene. The CDR3 has 14 residues. V lost 2 bases and J lost 4; bases outside the gene matches: 4.

This chain connects TRBV5-4 to TRBJ1-2; no reliable D call. The CDR3 covers 14 residues. From germline, CDR1 is SGHNT and CDR2 YYREEE (reference sequence). V was cut by 0 bases and J by 2 bases, with 8 bases left in between. The CDR3 loop is CASSLVGSNYGYTF. The CDR3 bases are TGTGCCAGCAGCTTGGTAGGCTCGAACTATGGCTACACCTTC.

This clone was found a few times. CDR3 coding DNA: TGTGCCAGCTCAACCCGGCTCCCAGGGCCTGATTCACCCCTCCACTTT. As protein: CASSTRLPGPDSPLHF. The chain combines TRBV18 with TRBJ1-6; D is possibly TRBD1 (5 bases). Trimming took off 5 bases at V and 8 bases at J, with 19 bases between the two ends. The CDR3 extends over 16 amino acids. CDR1 and CDR2 (germline): KGHSH, LQKENI.

This chain joins TRBV28 and TRBJ2-2; 7 bases fit TRBD2. J was trimmed by 6 bases and V by 10 bases; bases with no gene match: 14. Germline CDR1 reads MDHEN; CDR2 reads SYDVKM. CDR3 length: 15 amino acids. As DNA, the CDR3 is TGTGCCACGACCGTAGCGGGTAGGGAGGCCGGGGAGCTGTTTTTT. This translates into CATTVAGREAGELFF. Using reference TRBV28 and TRBJ2-2 for the parts outside the CDR3, the full variable domain is DVKVTQSSRYLVKRTGEKVFLECVQDMDHENMFWYRQDPGLGLRLIYFSYDVKMKEKGDIPEGYSVSREKKERFSLILESASTNQTSMYLCATTVAGREAGELFFGEGSRLTVL.

The chain couples TRBV7-2 to TRBJ1-2, with D maybe TRBD1 (6 bases). This CDR3 spans 14 amino acids. Trimming left V 3 bases short and J 6 bases short, with 14 bases between. The germline V gene has CDR1 SGHTA and CDR2 FQGNSA. CDR3 amino acids: CASSFIGGADGYTF. CDR3 coding DNA: TGTGCCAGCAGCTTCATTGGGGGCGCGGATGGCTACACCTTC.

The genes are TRBV7-2 and TRBJ1-6, with 8 bases aligning to TRBD1. J lost 11 bases, V lost 5 bases, and 11 bases had no gene match. The CDR3 length is 15 residues. In germline, CDR1 is SGHTA, CDR2 FQGNSA. CDR3 nucleotide sequence: TGTGCCAGCAGCCTGCGTACAGGGGGAGGTGCACCCCTCCACTTT. It translates to CASSLRTGGGAPLHF.

V usage is TRBV24-1 and J usage is TRBJ1-5, with 7 bases matching TRBD1. CDR1 is KGHDR and CDR2 is SFDVKD in the germline V gene. V trimming: 4 bases; J trimming: 3 bases; junction bases outside the gene matches: 5. This CDR3 is built from 15 residues. DNA for the CDR3: TGTGCCACCAGTGAGCCAGGGGGAATCAATCAGCCCCAGCATTTT. Amino acids: CATSEPGGINQPQHF.

The chain employs TRBV7-9 and TRBJ2-1, with 8 bases aligning to TRBD1. The CDR3 is 15 residues long. In germline, CDR1 is SEHNR, CDR2 FQNEAQ (reference sequence). Germline trimming cut 10 bases from V and 2 bases from J; bases unmatched to any gene: 10. The CDR3 sequence: CATVTGTGAYNEQFF. In nucleotides, the CDR3 is TGTGCCACTGTGACGGGGACAGGCGCCTACAATGAGCAGTTCTTC. The whole variable domain, remainder taken from reference TRBV7-9 and TRBJ2-1, is DTGVSQNPRHKITKRGQNVTFRCDPISEHNRLYWYRQTLGQGPEFLTYFQNEAQLEKSRLLSDRFSAERPKGSFSTLEIQRTEQGDSAMYLCATVTGTGAYNEQFFGPGTRLTVL.

This clone showed up just a few times. J is TRBJ2-7 and V is TRBV2; 7 bases fit TRBD1. CDR1 and CDR2 (germline): SNHLY, FYNNEI. CDR3 length: 14 residues. V gave up 6 bases and J gave up 1 base; unmatched junction bases: 6. CDR3 residues: CASSPWDSSYEQYF. CDR3 DNA sequence: TGTGCCAGCAGCCCCTGGGACAGTTCCTACGAGCAGTACTTC.

The rearrangement joins TRBV6-5 to TRBJ1-3; 7 nucleotides align to TRBD1. This CDR3 contains 15 residues. From germline, CDR1 is MNHEY and CDR2 SVGAGI. Unmatched junction bases numbered 5, after V lost 6 bases and J lost 0 bases. The CDR3 region is CASSGQASSGNTIYF. Here the CDR3 DNA reads TGTGCCAGCAGCGGACAGGCGAGCTCTGGAAACACCATATATTTT.

The chain is built from TRBV7-9 and TRBJ2-5, with D maybe TRBD1 (6 bases). The V end was cut by 5 bases, the J end by 1 base, with 11 bases between. Germline CDR1 SEHNR, CDR2 FQNEAQ (reference sequence). This CDR3 region has 14 residues. The CDR3 loop is CASSLAGAQETQYF. CDR3 coding DNA: TGTGCCAGCAGCCTCGCAGGGGCCCAAGAGACCCAGTACTTC.

The V gene is TRBV19, the J gene TRBJ1-2; TRBD1 aligns across 11 bases. CDR1 and CDR2 from the germline V gene are LNHDA and SQIVND (reference sequence). The CDR3 sequence is 15 residues long. Trimming at V came to 3 bases and at J to 5 bases, leaving 5 bases not matched to a gene. The CDR3 nucleotides are TGTGCCAGTAGTATCCGGGACAGGGGGTTTTATGGCTACACCTTC. Amino acids: CASSIRDRGFYGYTF. The entire variable domain, with the rest obtained from reference TRBV19 and TRBJ1-2, is as follows: DGGITQSPKYLFRKEGQNVTLSCEQNLNHDAMYWYRQDPGQGLRLIYYSQIVNDFQKGDIAEGYSVSREKKESFPLTVTSAQKNPTAFYLCASSIRDRGFYGYTFGSGTRLTVV.

This chain connects TRBV7-2 to TRBJ2-3; D could derive from TRBD1 or TRBD2 (5 bases each). Trimming shortened V by 8 bases and J by 4 bases, and 28 bases separated the two germline ends. Per germline, CDR1 SGHTA and CDR2 FQGNSA. This CDR3 is 18 amino acids long. CDR3 protein: CASSRDGRGAGFADTQYF. The CDR3 DNA is TGTGCCAGCTCTAGGGACGGACGGGGTGCAGGGTTCGCAGATACGCAGTATTTT. Looking up the rest from reference TRBV7-2 and TRBJ2-3 gives the full variable domain: GAGVSQSPSNKVTEKGKDVELRCDPISGHTALYWYRQSLGQGLEFLIYFQGNSAPDKSGLPSDRFSAERTGGSVSTLTIQRTQQEDSAVYLCASSRDGRGAGFADTQYFGPGTRLTVL.

The chain recombines TRBV6-1 with TRBJ1-4; a weak D match, TRBD1 (5 bases). Germline V lookup: CDR1 MNHNS, CDR2 SASEGT. This CDR3 spans 15 amino acids. Trimming pared 2 bases from V and 8 bases from J, leaving 15 bases between. CDR3 bases: TGTGCCAGCAGTGAATCTTGGGGGGAGGAAGAAAAACTGTTTTTT. Amino acid sequence: CASSESWGEEEKLFF.

The rearrangement uses TRBV9 and TRBJ2-1; unclear D gene. The CDR3 is made up of 12 amino acids. Trimming took 5 bases from V and 9 from J, leaving 12 bases between them. CDR1 SGDLS and CDR2 YYNGEE come from the germline V gene. The DNA for the CDR3 is TGTGCCAGCAGTAAGATCCTCGGTGAGCAGTTCTTC. As protein: CASSKILGEQFF.

V and J are TRBV2 and TRBJ2-3; no definite D call. This CDR3 comprises 13 residues. Germline CDR1 is SNHLY and CDR2 is FYNNEI. The V and J ends lost 0 bases and 6 bases respectively, with 7 bases between them. CDR3 sequence: CASSEAPADTQYF. The CDR3 DNA reads as TGTGCCAGCAGTGAAGCCCCTGCGGATACGCAGTATTTT. Full variable domain (remainder filled in from reference TRBV2 and TRBJ2-3): EPEVTQTPSHQVTQMGQEVILRCVPISNHLYFYWYRQILGQKVEFLVSFYNNEISEKSEIFDDQFSVERPDGSNFTLKIRSTKLEDSAMYFCASSEAPADTQYFGPGTRLTVL.

The CDR3 coding sequence is TGTGCCAGCAGTTACGCGACGGGACCGCACGTCGTCCCCTCCTACGAGCAGTACTTC. Protein sequence: CASSYATGPHVVPSYEQYF. The V gene is TRBV6-2 or TRBV6-3, the J gene TRBJ2-7; D is possibly TRBD1 or TRBD2 (5 bases each). Trimming left V 2 bases short and J 0 bases short, with 23 bases between. The CDR3 spans 19 residues. CDR1 is MNHEY, CDR2 SVGEGT, per germline.

V gene TRBV7-6 combines with J gene TRBJ1-3, with a weak D call TRBD1 (5 bases). Germline V gives CDR1 SGHVS, CDR2 FNYEAQ. The CDR3 is 13 residues long. The V end lost 5 bases, the J end lost 2 bases, and 7 bases lay between the germline ends. The CDR3 DNA reads as TGTGCCAGCAGCCCAGGGACTGGAAACACCATATATTTT. It codes for CASSPGTGNTIYF. Filled out from reference TRBV7-6 and TRBJ1-3, the complete variable domain reads GAGVSQSPRYKVTKRGQDVALRCDPISGHVSLYWYRQALGQGPEFLTYFNYEAQQDKSGLPNDRFSAERPEGSISTLTIQRTEQRDSAMYRCASSPGTGNTIYFGEGSWLTVV.

The chain combines TRBV4-2 with TRBJ1-2; D might be TRBD1 (6 bases). In germline, CDR1 is LGHNA, CDR2 YNFKEQ. V gave up 0 bases and J gave up 4 bases, with 12 bases separating them. The CDR3 runs 15 residues. CDR3 protein: CASSQDLGAIYGYTF. The CDR3 nucleotides read TGTGCCAGCAGCCAAGATCTGGGGGCGATCTATGGCTACACCTTC.

The table lists this clone with a count of one. The rearrangement links TRBV27 to TRBJ1-1; tentatively, D is TRBD1 (5 bases). The CDR3 covers 16 residues. The germline V gene encodes CDR1 MNHEY and CDR2 SMNVEV (reference sequence). Trimming cost V 1 base and J 6 bases, with 18 bases left between them. This CDR3 reads CASSLLPYLGRPEAFF. DNA for the CDR3: TGTGCCAGCAGTTTATTACCTTATTTGGGACGCCCTGAAGCTTTCTTT.

The chain carries TRBV19 and TRBJ1-3; TRBD1 matches 8 bases. Germline trimming cut 6 bases from V and 2 bases from J; bases unmatched to any gene: 6. This CDR3 has 15 amino acids. Per the germline V gene, CDR1 is LNHDA and CDR2 is SQIVND (reference sequence). For the CDR3, the DNA is TGTGCCAGTAGCTCTACAGGGGGAGCTGGAAACACCATATATTTT. Its translation: CASSSTGGAGNTIYF.

Sample share makes this clone medium-sized. The rearrangement uses TRBV7-2 and TRBJ2-7; 7 positions match TRBD2. The CDR3 has 13 amino acids. With 6 bases clipped from V and 5 bases from J, the junction kept 7 bases outside the gene matches. Germline values: CDR1 SGHTA, CDR2 FQGNSA. CDR3 in DNA: TGTGCCAGCAGTTTTTGGGGGGGACACGAGCAGTACTTC. This codes for CASSFWGGHEQYF. Supplemented by reference TRBV7-2 and TRBJ2-7, the full variable domain reads GAGVSQSPSNKVTEKGKDVELRCDPISGHTALYWYRQSLGQGLEFLIYFQGNSAPDKSGLPSDRFSAERTGGSVSTLTIQRTQQEDSAVYLCASSFWGGHEQYFGPGTRLTVT.

J is TRBJ1-5 and V is TRBV27; D ambiguous. V lost 6 bases and J lost 3, with 18 bases in between. The CDR3 runs to 16 residues. Germline values: CDR1 MNHEY, CDR2 SMNVEV (reference sequence). The CDR3 DNA is TGTGCCAGCAGCAATACTTTACCGGGATTCAATCAGCCCCAGCATTTT. This sequence encodes CASSNTLPGFNQPQHF.

This clone has a single count. V usage is TRBV9 and J usage is TRBJ1-2; no reliable D call. Germline V gene data show CDR1 as SGDLS and CDR2 as YYNGEE. This CDR3 spans 14 amino acids. Trimming removed 0 bases from V and 5 bases from J, with 11 bases in between. CDR3 nucleotide sequence: TGTGCCAGCAGCGTAGTCGTGGGTTGTTATGGCTACACCTTC. Protein: CASSVVVGCYGYTF.

V gene TRBV4-2 combines with J gene TRBJ1-2, with TRBD1 identical over 7 bases. The V gene's germline CDR1 is LGHNA and CDR2 YNFKEQ. With 4 bases clipped from V and 8 bases from J, the junction kept 13 bases outside the gene matches. The CDR3 covers 15 residues. The DNA of the CDR3 is TGTGCCAGCAGCCGGATCGACAGGGATGACGAAGGCTACACCTTC. This sequence encodes CASSRIDRDDEGYTF.

J is TRBJ1-2 and V is TRBV28; weak D call: TRBD1 (5 bases). Germline V gene lookup returns CDR1 MDHEN and CDR2 SYDVKM. The CDR3 consists of 19 residues. The V end lost 2 bases, the J end lost 5 bases, and 27 bases lay between the germline ends. The CDR3 DNA reads TGTGCCAGCAGTTTAGGGGCCGAGGGTTGGCTGACTTTCTCTTATGGCTACACCTTC. Translation gives CASSLGAEGWLTFSYGYTF.